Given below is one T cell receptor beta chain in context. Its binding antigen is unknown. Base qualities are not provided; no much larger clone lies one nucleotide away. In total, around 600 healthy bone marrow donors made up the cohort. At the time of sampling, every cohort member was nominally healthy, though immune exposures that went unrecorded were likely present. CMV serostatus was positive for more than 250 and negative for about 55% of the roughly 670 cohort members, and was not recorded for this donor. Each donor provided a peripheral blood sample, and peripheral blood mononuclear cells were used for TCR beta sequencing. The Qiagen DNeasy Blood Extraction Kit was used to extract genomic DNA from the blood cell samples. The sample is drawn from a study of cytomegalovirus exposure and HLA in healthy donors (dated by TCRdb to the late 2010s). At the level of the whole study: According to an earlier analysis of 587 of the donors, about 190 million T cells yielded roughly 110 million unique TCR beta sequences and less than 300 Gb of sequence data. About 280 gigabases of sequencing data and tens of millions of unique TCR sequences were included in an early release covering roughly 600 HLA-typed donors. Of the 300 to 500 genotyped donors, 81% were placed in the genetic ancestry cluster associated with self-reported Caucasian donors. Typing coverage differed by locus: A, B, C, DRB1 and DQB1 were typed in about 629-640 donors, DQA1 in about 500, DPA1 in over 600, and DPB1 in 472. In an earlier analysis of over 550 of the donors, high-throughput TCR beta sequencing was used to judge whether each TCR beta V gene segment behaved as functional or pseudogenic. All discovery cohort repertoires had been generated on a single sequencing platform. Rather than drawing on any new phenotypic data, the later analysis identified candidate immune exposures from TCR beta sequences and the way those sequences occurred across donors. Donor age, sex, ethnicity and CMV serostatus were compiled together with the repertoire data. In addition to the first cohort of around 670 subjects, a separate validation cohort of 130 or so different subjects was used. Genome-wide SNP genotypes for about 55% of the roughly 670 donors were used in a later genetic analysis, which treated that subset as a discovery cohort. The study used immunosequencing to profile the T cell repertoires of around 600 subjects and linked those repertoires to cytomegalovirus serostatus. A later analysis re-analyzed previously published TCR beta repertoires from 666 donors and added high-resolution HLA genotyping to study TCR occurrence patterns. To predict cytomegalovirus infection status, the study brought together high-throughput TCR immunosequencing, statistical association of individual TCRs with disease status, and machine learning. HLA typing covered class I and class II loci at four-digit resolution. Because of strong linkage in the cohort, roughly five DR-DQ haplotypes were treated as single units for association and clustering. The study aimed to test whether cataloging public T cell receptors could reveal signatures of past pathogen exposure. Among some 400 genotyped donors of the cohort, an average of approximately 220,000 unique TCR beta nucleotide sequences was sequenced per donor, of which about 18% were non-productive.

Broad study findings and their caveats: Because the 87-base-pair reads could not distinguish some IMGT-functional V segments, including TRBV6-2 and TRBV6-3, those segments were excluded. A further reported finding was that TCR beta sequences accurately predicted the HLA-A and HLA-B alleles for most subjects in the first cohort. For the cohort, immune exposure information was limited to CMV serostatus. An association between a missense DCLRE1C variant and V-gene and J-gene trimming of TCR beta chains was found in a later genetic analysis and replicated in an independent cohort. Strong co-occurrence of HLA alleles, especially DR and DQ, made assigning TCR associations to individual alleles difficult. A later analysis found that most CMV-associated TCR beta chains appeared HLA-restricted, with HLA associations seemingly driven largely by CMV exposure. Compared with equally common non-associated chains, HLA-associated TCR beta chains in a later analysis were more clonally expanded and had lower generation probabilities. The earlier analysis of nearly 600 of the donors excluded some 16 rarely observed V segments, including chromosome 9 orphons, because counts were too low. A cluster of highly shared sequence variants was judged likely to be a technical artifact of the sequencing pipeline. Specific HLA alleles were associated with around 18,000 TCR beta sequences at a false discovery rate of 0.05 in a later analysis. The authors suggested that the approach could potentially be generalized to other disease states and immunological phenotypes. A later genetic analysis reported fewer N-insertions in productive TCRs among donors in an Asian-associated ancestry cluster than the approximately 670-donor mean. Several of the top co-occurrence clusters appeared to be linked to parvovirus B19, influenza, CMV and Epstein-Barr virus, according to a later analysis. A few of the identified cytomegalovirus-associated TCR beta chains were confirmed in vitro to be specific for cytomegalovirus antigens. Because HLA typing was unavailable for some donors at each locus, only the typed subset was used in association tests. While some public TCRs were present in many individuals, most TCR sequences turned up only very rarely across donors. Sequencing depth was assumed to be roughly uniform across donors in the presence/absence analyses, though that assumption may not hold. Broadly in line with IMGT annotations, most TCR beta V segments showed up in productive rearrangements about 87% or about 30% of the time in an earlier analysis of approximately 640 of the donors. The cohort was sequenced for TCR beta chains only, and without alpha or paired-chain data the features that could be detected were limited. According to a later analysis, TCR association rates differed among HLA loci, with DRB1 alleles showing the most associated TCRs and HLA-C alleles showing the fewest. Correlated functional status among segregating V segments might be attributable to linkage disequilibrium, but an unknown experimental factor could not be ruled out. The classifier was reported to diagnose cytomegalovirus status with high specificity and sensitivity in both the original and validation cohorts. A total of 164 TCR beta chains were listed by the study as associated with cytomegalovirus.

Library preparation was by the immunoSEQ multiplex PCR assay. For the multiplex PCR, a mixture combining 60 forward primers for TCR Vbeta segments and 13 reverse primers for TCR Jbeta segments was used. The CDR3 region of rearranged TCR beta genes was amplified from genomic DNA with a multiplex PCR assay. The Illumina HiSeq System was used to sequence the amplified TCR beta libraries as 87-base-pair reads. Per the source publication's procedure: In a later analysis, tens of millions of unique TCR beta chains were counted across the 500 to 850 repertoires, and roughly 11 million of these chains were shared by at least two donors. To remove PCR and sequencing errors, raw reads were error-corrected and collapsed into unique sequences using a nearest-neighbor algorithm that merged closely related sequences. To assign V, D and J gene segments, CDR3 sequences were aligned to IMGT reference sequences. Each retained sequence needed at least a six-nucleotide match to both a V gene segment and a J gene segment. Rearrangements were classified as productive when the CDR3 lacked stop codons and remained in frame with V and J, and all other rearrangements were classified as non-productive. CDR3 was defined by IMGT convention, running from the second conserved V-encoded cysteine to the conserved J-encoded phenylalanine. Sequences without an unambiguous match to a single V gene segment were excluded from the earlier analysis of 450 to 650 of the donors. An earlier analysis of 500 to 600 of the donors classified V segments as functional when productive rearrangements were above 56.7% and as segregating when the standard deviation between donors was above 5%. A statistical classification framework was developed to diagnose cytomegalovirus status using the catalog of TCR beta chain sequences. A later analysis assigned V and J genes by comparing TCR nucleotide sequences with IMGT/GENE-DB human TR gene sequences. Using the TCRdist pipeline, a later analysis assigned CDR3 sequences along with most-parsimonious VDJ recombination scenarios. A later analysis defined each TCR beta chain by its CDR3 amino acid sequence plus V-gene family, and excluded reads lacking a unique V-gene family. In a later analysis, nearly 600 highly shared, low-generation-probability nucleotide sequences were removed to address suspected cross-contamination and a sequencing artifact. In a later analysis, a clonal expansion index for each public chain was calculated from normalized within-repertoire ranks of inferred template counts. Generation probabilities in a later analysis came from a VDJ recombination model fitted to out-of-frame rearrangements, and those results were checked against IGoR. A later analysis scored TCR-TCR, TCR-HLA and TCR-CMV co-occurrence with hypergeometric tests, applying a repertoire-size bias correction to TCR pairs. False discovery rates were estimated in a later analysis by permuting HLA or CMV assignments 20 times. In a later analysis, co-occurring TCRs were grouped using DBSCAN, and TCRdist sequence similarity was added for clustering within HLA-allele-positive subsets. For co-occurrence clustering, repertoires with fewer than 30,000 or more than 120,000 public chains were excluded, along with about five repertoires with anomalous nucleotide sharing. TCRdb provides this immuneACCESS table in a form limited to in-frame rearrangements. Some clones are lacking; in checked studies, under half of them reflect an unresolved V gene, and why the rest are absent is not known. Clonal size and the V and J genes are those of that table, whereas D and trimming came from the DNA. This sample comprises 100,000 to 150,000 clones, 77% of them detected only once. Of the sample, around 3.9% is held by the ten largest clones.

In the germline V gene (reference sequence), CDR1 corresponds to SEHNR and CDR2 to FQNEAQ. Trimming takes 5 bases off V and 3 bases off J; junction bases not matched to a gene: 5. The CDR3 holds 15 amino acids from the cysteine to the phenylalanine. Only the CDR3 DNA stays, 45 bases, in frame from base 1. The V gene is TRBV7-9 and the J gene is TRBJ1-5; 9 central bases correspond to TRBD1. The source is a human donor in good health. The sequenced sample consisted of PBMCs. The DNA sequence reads TGTGCCAGCAGCCCGGGACAGGGCGACAATCAGCCCCAGCATTTT. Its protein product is CASSPGQGDNQPQHF.